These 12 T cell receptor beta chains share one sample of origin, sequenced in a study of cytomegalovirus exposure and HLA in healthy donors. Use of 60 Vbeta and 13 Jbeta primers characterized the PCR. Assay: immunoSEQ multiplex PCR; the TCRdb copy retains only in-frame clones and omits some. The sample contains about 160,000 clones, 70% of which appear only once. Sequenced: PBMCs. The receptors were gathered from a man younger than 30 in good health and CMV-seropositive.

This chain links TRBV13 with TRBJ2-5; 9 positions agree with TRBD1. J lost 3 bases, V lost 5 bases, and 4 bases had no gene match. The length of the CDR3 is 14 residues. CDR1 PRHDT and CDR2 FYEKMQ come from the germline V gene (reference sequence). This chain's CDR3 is CASSVTGGKETQYF. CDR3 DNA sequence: TGTGCCAGCAGCGTGACAGGGGGGAAAGAGACCCAGTACTTC. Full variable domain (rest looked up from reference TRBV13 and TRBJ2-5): AAGVIQSPRHLIKEKRETATLKCYPIPRHDTVYWYQQGPGQDPQFLISFYEKMQSDKGSIPDRFSAQQFSDYHSELNMSSLELGDSALYFCASSVTGGKETQYFGPGTRLLVL.

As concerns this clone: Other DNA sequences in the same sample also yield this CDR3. CDR3 nucleotides: TGTGCCAGCTCAGGGGAGACTGAAGCTTTCTTT. It yields the protein CASSGETEAFF. This rearrangement joins TRBV18 to TRBJ1-1; D remains unclear. Germline V CDR1 and CDR2: KGHSH, LQKENI. V was shortened by 5 bases and J by 5 bases, with 6 bases between the two germline ends. This CDR3 has 11 residues. Looking up the rest from reference TRBV18 and TRBJ1-1 gives the full variable domain: NAGVMQNPRHLVRRRGQEARLRCSPMKGHSHVYWYRQLPEEGLKFMVYLQKENIIDESGMPKERFSAEFPKEGPSILRIQQVVRGDSAAYFCASSGETEAFFGQGTRLTVV.

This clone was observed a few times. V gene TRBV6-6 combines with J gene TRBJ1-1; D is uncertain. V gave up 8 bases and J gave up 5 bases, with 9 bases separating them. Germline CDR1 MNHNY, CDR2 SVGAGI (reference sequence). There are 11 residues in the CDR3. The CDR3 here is CASQDYTEAFF. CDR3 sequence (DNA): TGTGCCAGCCAGGATTATACTGAAGCTTTCTTT.

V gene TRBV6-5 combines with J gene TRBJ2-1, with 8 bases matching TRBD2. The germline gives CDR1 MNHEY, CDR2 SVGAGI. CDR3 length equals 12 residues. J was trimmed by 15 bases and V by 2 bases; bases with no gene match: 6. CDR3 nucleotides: TGTGCCAGCAGTTACAGGCGGGAGGAGTTGTTCTTC. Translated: CASSYRREELFF.

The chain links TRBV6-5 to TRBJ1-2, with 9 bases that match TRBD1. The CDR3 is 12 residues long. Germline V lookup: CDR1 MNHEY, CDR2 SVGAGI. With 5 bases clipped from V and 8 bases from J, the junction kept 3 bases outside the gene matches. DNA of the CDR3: TGTGCCAGCAGTGACAGGGGGAACGGCTACACCTTC. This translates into CASSDRGNGYTF.

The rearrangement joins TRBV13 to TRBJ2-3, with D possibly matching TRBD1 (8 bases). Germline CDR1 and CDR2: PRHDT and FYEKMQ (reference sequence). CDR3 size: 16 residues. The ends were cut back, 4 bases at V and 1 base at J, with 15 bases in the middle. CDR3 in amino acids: CASSSRGLAGTDTQYF. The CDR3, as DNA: TGTGCCAGCAGCTCCAGGGGGCTAGCGGGCACAGATACGCAGTATTTT.

For the CDR3, the DNA is TGTGCCAGCTCAGCCTCCGGACTAGCTGGAGAGACCCAGTACTTC. This codes for CASSASGLAGETQYF. The chain combines TRBV25-1 with TRBJ2-5; 8 nucleotides line up with TRBD2. This CDR3 has 15 residues. V gave up 8 bases and J gave up 4 bases; unmatched junction bases: 12. Per germline, CDR1 MGHDK and CDR2 SYGVNS.

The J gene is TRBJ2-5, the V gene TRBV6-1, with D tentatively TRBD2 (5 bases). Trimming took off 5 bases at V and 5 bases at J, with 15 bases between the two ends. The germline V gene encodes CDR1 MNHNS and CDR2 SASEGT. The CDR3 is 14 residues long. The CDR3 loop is CASSPGRRSETQYF. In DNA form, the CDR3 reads TGTGCCAGCAGTCCCGGGCGGAGGTCGGAGACCCAGTACTTC.

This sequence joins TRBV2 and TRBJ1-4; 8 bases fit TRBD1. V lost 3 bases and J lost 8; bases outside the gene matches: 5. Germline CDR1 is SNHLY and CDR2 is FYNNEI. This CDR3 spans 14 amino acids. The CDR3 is CASSDRGPGEKLFF. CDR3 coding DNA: TGTGCCAGCAGTGACAGGGGGCCGGGAGAAAAACTGTTTTTT.

CDR3 in DNA: TGTGCCTGGTCTCCAGGGGGTAACTATGGCTACACCTTC. Translated: CAWSPGGNYGYTF. J is TRBJ1-2 and V is TRBV30, with TRBD1 matching over 7 bases. Trimming cost V 5 bases and J 1 base; bases outside gene matches: 4. This CDR3 is 13 amino acids long. Germline assignment: CDR1 GTSNPN and CDR2 SVGIG (reference sequence).

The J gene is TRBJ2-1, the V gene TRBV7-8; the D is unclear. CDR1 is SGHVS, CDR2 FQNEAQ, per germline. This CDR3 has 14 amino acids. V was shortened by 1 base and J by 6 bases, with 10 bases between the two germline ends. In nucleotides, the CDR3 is TGTGCCAGCAGCTTAGAGAGGATTGGCAATGAGCAGTTCTTC. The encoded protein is CASSLERIGNEQFF.

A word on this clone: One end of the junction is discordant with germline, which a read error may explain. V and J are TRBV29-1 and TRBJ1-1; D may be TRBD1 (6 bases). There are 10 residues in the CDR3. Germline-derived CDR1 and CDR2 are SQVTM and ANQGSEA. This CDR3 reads CSVGHTEAFF. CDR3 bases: TGCAGCGTGGGACACACCGAAGCTTTCTTT. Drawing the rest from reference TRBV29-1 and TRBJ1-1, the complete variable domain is SAVISQKPSRDICQRGTSLTIQCQVDSQVTMMFWYRQQPGQSLTLIATANQGSEATYESGFVIDKFPISRPNLTFSTLTVSNMSPEDSSIYLCSVGHTEAFFGQGTRLTVV.